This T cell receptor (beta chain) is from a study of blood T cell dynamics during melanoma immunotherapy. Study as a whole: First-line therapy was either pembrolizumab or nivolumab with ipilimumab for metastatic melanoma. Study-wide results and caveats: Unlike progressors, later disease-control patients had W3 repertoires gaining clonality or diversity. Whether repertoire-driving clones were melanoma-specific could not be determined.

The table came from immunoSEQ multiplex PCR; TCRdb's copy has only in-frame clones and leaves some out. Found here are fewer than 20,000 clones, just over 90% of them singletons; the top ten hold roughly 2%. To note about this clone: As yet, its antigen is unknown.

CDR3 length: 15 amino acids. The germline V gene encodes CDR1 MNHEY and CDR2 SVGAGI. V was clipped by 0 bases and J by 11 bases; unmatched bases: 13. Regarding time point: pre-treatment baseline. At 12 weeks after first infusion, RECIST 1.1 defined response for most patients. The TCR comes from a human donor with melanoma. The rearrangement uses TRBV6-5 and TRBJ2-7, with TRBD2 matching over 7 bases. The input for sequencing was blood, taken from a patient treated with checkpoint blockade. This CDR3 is CASSYSRETSSSEYF. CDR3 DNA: TGTGCCAGCAGTTACTCTCGAGAGACTAGCAGTTCGGAGTACTTC.